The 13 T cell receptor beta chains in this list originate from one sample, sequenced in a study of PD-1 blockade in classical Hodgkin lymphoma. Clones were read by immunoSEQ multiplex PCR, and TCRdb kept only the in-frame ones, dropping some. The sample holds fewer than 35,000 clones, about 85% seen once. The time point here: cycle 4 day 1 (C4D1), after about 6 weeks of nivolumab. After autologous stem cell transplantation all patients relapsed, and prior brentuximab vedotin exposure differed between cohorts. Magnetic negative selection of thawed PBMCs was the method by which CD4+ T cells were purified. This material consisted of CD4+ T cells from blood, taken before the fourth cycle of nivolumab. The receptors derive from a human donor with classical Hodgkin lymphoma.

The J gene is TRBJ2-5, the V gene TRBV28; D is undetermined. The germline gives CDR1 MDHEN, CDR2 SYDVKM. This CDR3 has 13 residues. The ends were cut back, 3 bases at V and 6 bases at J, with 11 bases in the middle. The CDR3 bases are TGTGCCAGCAGTTTTTCCTGGGGAAAGACCCAGTACTTC. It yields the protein CASSFSWGKTQYF.

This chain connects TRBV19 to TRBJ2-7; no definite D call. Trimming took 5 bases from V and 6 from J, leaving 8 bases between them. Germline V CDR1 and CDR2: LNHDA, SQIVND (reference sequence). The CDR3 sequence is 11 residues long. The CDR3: CASSDSGEQYF. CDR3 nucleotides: TGTGCCAGTAGTGACTCCGGCGAGCAGTACTTC.

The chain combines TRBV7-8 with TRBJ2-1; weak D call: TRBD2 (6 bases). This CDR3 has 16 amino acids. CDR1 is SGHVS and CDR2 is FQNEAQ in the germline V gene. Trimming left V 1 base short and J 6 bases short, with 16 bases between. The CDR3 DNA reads TGTGCCAGCAGCTTAGGAGGGTCTAGCGTCTTCAATGAGCAGTTCTTC. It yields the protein CASSLGGSSVFNEQFF. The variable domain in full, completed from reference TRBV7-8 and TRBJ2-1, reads GAGVSQSPRYKVAKRGQDVALRCDPISGHVSLFWYQQALGQGPEFLTYFQNEAQLDKSGLPSDRFFAERPEGSVSTLKIQRTQQEDSAVYLCASSLGGSSVFNEQFFGPGTRLTVL.

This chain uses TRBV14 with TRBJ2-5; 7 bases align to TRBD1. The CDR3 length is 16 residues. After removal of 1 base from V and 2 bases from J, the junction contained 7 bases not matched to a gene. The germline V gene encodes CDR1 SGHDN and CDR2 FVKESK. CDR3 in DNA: TGTGCCAGCAGCCAAGCCCTGACAGGGTCGCAAGAGACCCAGTACTTC. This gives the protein CASSQALTGSQETQYF.

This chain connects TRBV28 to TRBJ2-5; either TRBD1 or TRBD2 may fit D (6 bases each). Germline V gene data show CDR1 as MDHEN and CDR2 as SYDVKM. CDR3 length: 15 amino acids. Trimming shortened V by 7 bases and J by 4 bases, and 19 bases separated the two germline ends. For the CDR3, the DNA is TGTGCCAGCACCGGAGGGGCAGGGGTCCCAGAGACCCAGTACTTC. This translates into CASTGGAGVPETQYF.

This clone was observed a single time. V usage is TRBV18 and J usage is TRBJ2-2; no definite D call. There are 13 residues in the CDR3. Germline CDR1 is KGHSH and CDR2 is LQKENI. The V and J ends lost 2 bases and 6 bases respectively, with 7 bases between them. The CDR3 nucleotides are TGTGCCAGCTCACCAATCGCCCCCGGGGAGCTGTTTTTT. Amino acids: CASSPIAPGELFF.

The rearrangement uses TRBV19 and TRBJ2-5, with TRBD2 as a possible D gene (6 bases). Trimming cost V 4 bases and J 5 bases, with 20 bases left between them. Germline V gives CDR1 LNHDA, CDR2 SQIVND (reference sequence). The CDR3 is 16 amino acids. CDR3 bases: TGTGCCAGTAGTACCTCCGGGACTTTAGCCGCGGAGACCCAGTACTTC. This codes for CASSTSGTLAAETQYF.

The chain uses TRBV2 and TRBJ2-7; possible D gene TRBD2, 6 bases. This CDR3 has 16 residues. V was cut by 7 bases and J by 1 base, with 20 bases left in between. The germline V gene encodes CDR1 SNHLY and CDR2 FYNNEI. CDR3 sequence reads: CASNRAPGGASYEQYF. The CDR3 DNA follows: TGTGCCAGCAACCGGGCGCCTGGCGGGGCATCCTACGAGCAGTACTTC. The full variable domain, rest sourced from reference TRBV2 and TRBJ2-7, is EPEVTQTPSHQVTQMGQEVILRCVPISNHLYFYWYRQILGQKVEFLVSFYNNEISEKSEIFDDQFSVERPDGSNFTLKIRSTKLEDSAMYFCASNRAPGGASYEQYFGPGTRLTVT.

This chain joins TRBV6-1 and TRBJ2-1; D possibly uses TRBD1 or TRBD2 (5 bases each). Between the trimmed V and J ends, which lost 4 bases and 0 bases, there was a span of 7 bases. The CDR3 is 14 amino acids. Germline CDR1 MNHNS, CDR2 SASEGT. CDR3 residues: CASSAGTSYNEQFF. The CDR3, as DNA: TGTGCCAGCAGTGCCGGGACCTCCTACAATGAGCAGTTCTTC.

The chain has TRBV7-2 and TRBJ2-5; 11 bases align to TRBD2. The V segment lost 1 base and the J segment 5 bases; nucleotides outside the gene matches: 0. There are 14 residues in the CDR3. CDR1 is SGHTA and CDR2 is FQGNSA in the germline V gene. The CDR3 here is CASSLGLAGETQYF. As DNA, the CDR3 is TGTGCCAGCAGCTTAGGACTAGCGGGGGAGACCCAGTACTTC.

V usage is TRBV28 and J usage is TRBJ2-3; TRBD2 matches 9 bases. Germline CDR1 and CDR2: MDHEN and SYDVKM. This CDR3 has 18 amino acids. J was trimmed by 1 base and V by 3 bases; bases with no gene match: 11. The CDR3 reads CASSFGAIAGVRTDTQYF. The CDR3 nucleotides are TGTGCCAGCAGTTTCGGGGCAATAGCGGGAGTTCGCACAGATACGCAGTATTTT. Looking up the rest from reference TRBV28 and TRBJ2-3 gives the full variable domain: DVKVTQSSRYLVKRTGEKVFLECVQDMDHENMFWYRQDPGLGLRLIYFSYDVKMKEKGDIPEGYSVSREKKERFSLILESASTNQTSMYLCASSFGAIAGVRTDTQYFGPGTRLTVL.

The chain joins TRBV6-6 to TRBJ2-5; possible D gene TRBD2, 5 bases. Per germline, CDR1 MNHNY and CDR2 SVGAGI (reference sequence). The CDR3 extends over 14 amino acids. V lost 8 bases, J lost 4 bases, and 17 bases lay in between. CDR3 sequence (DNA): TGTGCCAGCCAAGAGAGGGTTTCGGCAGAGACCCAGTACTTC. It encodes CASQERVSAETQYF.

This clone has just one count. CDR3 coding DNA: TGTGCCATCAGTGAGACCCCAGGGGCTGAAGCTTTCTTT. Translating gives CAISETPGAEAFF. The chain recombines TRBV10-3 with TRBJ1-1, with D tentatively TRBD1 (6 bases). CDR1 ENHRY and CDR2 SYGVKD come from the germline V gene. The germline V and J ends were trimmed by 2 bases and 6 bases, with 10 bases remaining between them. The CDR3 sequence is 13 residues long.